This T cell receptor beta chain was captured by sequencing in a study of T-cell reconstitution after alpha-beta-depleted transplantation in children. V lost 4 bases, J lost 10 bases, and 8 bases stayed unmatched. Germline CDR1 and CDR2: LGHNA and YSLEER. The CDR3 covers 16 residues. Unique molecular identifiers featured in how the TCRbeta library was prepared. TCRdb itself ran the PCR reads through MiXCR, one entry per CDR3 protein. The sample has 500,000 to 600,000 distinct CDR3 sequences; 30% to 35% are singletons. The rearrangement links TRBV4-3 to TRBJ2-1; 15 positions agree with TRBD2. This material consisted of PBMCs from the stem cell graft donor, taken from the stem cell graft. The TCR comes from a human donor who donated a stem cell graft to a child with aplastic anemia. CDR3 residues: CASSPRTSGRVGEQFF. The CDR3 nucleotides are TGCGCCAGCAGCCCGCGGACTAGCGGGAGGGTGGGGGAGCAGTTCTTC.